This entry concerns a single T cell receptor beta chain. This sample was included in a study of shared clonotypes between healthy human individuals. Here immunoSEQ multiplex PCR was the method, and the copy in TCRdb shows in-frame clones only, minus some. Of around 1.5 million clones listed, 95% to 99% are singletons. Germline CDR1 SEHNR, CDR2 FQNEAQ (reference sequence). The CDR3 has 13 residues. V was clipped by 5 bases and J by 8 bases, with 15 bases between them. The chain employs TRBV7-9 and TRBJ1-2; D may be TRBD1 (6 bases). Specimen: naive CD4+ T cells sorted from blood. Specified subset: CD45RA+ positively selected. This TCR derives from a man aged 30-40 years in good health. The CDR3 is CASSQGQLRGYTF. CDR3 coding DNA: TGTGCCAGCAGCCAAGGACAGCTACGAGGCTACACCTTC.